The 28 T cell receptor beta chains reported below all come from one sample, sequenced in a study of T-cell memory formation after mild COVID-19. Using its own MiXCR run on the 5' RACE reads, TCRdb lists one record per CDR3 protein. The table has about 290,000 distinct CDR3 sequences, approximately 19% seen once. Sequences were obtained from PBMCs or a T cell subset sorted from them (not recorded which). These receptors were collected from a man younger than 30 who had mild COVID-19 (a few samples of this study predate the infection). Cell type and time point are not known.

This clonotype was counted a few times. The chain is built from TRBV28 and TRBJ1-2; 9 bases map to TRBD1. Germline trimming cut 5 bases from V and 9 bases from J; bases unmatched to any gene: 10. The CDR3 covers 14 residues. Per the germline V gene, CDR1 is MDHEN and CDR2 is SYDVKM. The CDR3 DNA reads TGTGCCAGCAGTCCTAGCATAACAGGGGGCCGCTACACCTTC. The encoded protein is CASSPSITGGRYTF.

This clonotype has just a few counts. The genes are TRBV7-9 and TRBJ2-3; the match to TRBD2 covers 8 bases. Germline lookup yields CDR1 SEHNR and CDR2 FQNEAQ (reference sequence). The CDR3 spans 18 residues. The trim removed 4 bases at V and 2 bases at J, leaving 14 bases unmatched. CDR3 region: CASSSNYRAAGVTDTQYF. CDR3 DNA sequence: TGTGCCAGCAGCTCAAACTATAGAGCAGCGGGGGTCACAGATACGCAGTATTTT.

This chain uses TRBV6-5 with TRBJ2-2, with D maybe TRBD1 (6 bases). The CDR3 is 14 residues long. Germline values: CDR1 MNHEY, CDR2 SVGAGI. The V end lost 2 bases, the J end lost 3 bases, and 7 bases lay between the germline ends. The CDR3 DNA reads as TGTGCCAGCAGTTACCGGACAGACACCGGGGAGCTGTTTTTT. Translating it yields CASSYRTDTGELFF.

The V call is TRBV5-6, the J call TRBJ1-6; 11 nucleotides line up with TRBD1. The J segment lost 1 base and the V segment lost 4 bases, leaving 7 bases of the junction unmatched. Looked up from germline, CDR1 is SGHDT and CDR2 is YYEEEE. The CDR3 totals 18 residues. CDR3: CASSVGTGGFSYNSPLHF. CDR3 sequence (DNA): TGTGCCAGCAGCGTTGGGACAGGGGGTTTTTCCTATAATTCACCCCTCCACTTT.

This clonotype occurred a few times. The V call is TRBV5-6, the J call TRBJ1-2; 7 nucleotides match TRBD1. J lost 5 bases, V lost 4 bases, and 14 bases had no gene match. The CDR3 covers 16 residues. Germline CDR1 reads SGHDT; CDR2 reads YYEEEE. Written as DNA, the CDR3 is TGTGCCAGCAGCCCGGGGGGTACAGGGGATCGGTATGGCTACACCTTC. It translates to CASSPGGTGDRYGYTF.

The chain uses TRBV9 and TRBJ2-3; possibly TRBD2 for D (7 bases). The CDR3 is made up of 16 amino acids. With 0 bases removed from V and 0 bases from J, the gap between germline ends came to 11 bases. Germline assignment: CDR1 SGDLS and CDR2 YYNGEE. The CDR3 DNA is TGTGCCAGCAGCGTAGGGGGGGGCATGAGCACAGATACGCAGTATTTT. The encoded protein is CASSVGGGMSTDTQYF.

This clonotype was found a few times. This rearrangement joins TRBV29-1 to TRBJ2-1; 14 positions agree with TRBD2. CDR1 and CDR2 (germline): SQVTM, ANQGSEA. CDR3 length: 14 residues. Trimming removed 6 bases from V and 6 bases from J; junction bases left unmatched: 4. Here the CDR3 reads CSVRLAGGLNEQFF. The CDR3 nucleotides read TGCAGCGTCCGACTAGCGGGGGGGCTCAATGAGCAGTTCTTC.

The rearrangement uses TRBV20-1 and TRBJ2-7; 10 positions agree with TRBD2. Germline V gene lookup returns CDR1 DFQATT and CDR2 SNEGSKA (reference sequence). The CDR3 loop spans 14 amino acids. Trimming at V came to 3 bases and at J to 3 bases, leaving 5 bases not matched to a gene. The CDR3 protein is CSARSLAGDYEQYF. The CDR3 nucleotides are TGCAGTGCTAGGAGTCTAGCGGGGGACTACGAGCAGTACTTC.

This clonotype was recorded at least ten times. CDR3 sequence reads: CASSEPNTGELFF. CDR3 DNA sequence: TGTGCCAGCAGTGAACCAAACACCGGGGAGCTGTTTTTT. V is TRBV6-1 and J is TRBJ2-2; D remains unclear. The germline gives CDR1 MNHNS, CDR2 SASEGT. Trimming left V 2 bases short and J 2 bases short, with 3 bases between. The CDR3 consists of 13 residues.

This clonotype was found a few times. The rearrangement links TRBV29-1 to TRBJ2-2, with D hard to call. Between the trimmed V and J ends, which lost 8 bases and 5 bases, there was a span of 21 bases. The CDR3 is 15 residues long. The V gene's germline CDR1 is SQVTM and CDR2 ANQGSEA. CDR3 bases: TGCAGCCCCGAAGGGCTCGACGGAGATACCGGGGAGCTGTTTTTT. Encoded protein: CSPEGLDGDTGELFF.

This clonotype has more than one count but fewer than ten. V usage is TRBV12-3 or TRBV12-4 and J usage is TRBJ2-5, with D perhaps TRBD1 or TRBD2 (5 bases each). V lost 6 bases and J lost 5, with 13 bases in between. The CDR3 runs to 13 residues. This CDR3 reads CASSSGTVETQYF. The CDR3 DNA follows: TGTGCCAGCAGCTCCGGGACCGTGGAGACCCAGTACTTC.

The chain joins TRBV29-1 to TRBJ2-3, with D possibly being TRBD2 (5 bases). CDR1 is SQVTM and CDR2 is ANQGSEA in the germline V gene. The V end was cut by 0 bases, the J end by 0 bases, with 13 bases between. This CDR3 has 16 amino acids. The CDR3 region has the DNA TGCAGCGTTGAAGATCCCCTTAGCGCCAGCACAGATACGCAGTATTTT. It specifies CSVEDPLSASTDTQYF.

This clonotype was found a few times. This sequence joins TRBV12-3 or TRBV12-4 and TRBJ1-1, with D unresolved. This CDR3 comprises 12 residues. V was clipped by 5 bases and J by 7 bases, with 11 bases between them. The DNA of the CDR3 is TGTGCCAGCAGTCCCCGAGGGTTTGAAGCTTTCTTT. This codes for CASSPRGFEAFF.

This clonotype showed up many times. DNA for the CDR3: TGCGCCAGCAGCCAAGTGCCTTTCTACGAGCAGTACGTC. This sequence encodes CASSQVPFYEQYV. V usage is TRBV4-1 and J usage is TRBJ2-7; no reliable D call. Trimming left V 1 base short and J 3 bases short, with 7 bases between. CDR1 MGHRA and CDR2 YSYEKL come from the germline V gene. The CDR3 loop spans 13 amino acids.

This clonotype was seen only a few times. The CDR3 reads CASSQTNREGYGYTF. In DNA, the CDR3 is TGTGCCAGCAGCCAAACCAACAGGGAAGGGTATGGCTACACCTTC. The V and J genes are TRBV4-2 and TRBJ1-2; tentatively, D is TRBD1 (6 bases). Looked up from germline, CDR1 is LGHNA and CDR2 is YNFKEQ. Trimming took 2 bases from V and 5 from J, leaving 15 bases between them. The length of the CDR3 is 15 residues.

The genes are TRBV9 and TRBJ2-1; D remains ambiguous. This CDR3 region has 15 residues. Looked up from germline, CDR1 is SGDLS and CDR2 is YYNGEE. Deletions cut 0 bases from V and 0 bases from J, with 7 bases between. CDR3 DNA sequence: TGTGCCAGCAGCGTAGGGACCAGCTCCTACAATGAGCAGTTCTTC. The encoded protein is CASSVGTSSYNEQFF.

The chain links TRBV6-1 to TRBJ1-1; D is unclear. The germline CDR1 and CDR2 sequences are MNHNS and SASEGT. The CDR3 contains 10 residues. Trimming stripped 2 bases from V and 10 bases from J, with 5 bases between. The chain's CDR3 is CASSEFGAFF. The CDR3 DNA is TGTGCCAGCAGTGAATTTGGAGCTTTCTTT.

The chain has TRBV7-2 and TRBJ1-2, with 12 bases fitting TRBD1. The V segment lost 0 bases and the J segment 8 bases; nucleotides outside the gene matches: 7. The CDR3 spans 16 residues. The V gene's germline CDR1 is SGHTA and CDR2 FQGNSA. CDR3 loop: CASSLAGTGGLGGYTF. For the CDR3, the DNA is TGTGCCAGCAGCTTAGCCGGGACAGGGGGCTTAGGAGGCTACACCTTC.

The genes are TRBV9 and TRBJ2-7, with 9 bases that match TRBD1. Germline CDR1 is SGDLS and CDR2 is YYNGEE. V was pared by 4 bases and J by 2 bases, with 7 bases of the junction left unmatched. The CDR3 runs to 15 residues. The CDR3 DNA follows: TGTGCCAGCAGCAGCTCCGGGACAGGGACCTACGAGCAGTACTTC. This codes for CASSSSGTGTYEQYF.

This clonotype was picked up a small number of times. The chain employs TRBV20-1 and TRBJ2-1; TRBD1 or TRBD2 may be the D gene (6 bases each). Germline-derived CDR1 and CDR2 are DFQATT and SNEGSKA (reference sequence). V was clipped by 5 bases and J by 3 bases, with 14 bases between them. The CDR3 contains 14 residues. The CDR3, as DNA: TGCAGTGCTCCCCGAGGGGGGTTCTACAATGAGCAGTTCTTC. Translating gives CSAPRGGFYNEQFF.

CDR3 protein: CASSQRTGGNTEAFF. CDR3 coding DNA: TGTGCCAGCAGCCAGCGGACAGGGGGCAACACTGAAGCTTTCTTT. The rearrangement joins TRBV7-8 to TRBJ1-1, with 11 bases that match TRBD1. The CDR3 totals 15 residues. The V gene end was trimmed by 5 bases and the J gene end by 2 bases; junction bases not matched to a gene: 4. CDR1 is SGHVS, CDR2 FQNEAQ, per germline.

This clonotype was recorded many times. CDR3 bases: TGTGCCAGCAGCCAAGACAGGGGGTGTTGTGAAGCTTTCTTT. This gives the protein CASSQDRGCCEAFF. The V gene is TRBV3-1, the J gene TRBJ1-1; TRBD1 matches 7 bases. Germline V gene data show CDR1 as LGHDT and CDR2 as YNNKEL (reference sequence). Trimming removed 0 bases from V and 7 bases from J; junction bases left unmatched: 5. The CDR3 length is 14 residues.

The genes are TRBV11-1 and TRBJ2-3; tentative D call: TRBD1 (6 bases). CDR1 is SGHAT and CDR2 is FQDESV in the germline V gene (reference sequence). The CDR3 contains 13 residues. V lost 10 bases to trimming and J lost 8 bases, with 19 bases between them. This CDR3 reads CATRDTGLGTQYF. The CDR3 DNA sequence: TGTGCCACCCGGGACACTGGGCTTGGTACGCAGTATTTT.

The chain couples TRBV3-1 to TRBJ1-1, with D tentatively TRBD1 (6 bases). Trimming cost V 4 bases and J 6 bases, with 15 bases left between them. The CDR3 is made up of 14 amino acids. Germline CDR1 reads LGHDT; CDR2 reads YNNKEL (reference sequence). DNA of the CDR3: TGTGCCAGCAGCCGCGCCCGACAGGTCCCTGAAGCTTTCTTT. Encoded protein: CASSRARQVPEAFF.

The V gene is TRBV5-4, the J gene TRBJ2-7; D is undetermined. Trimming took 0 bases from V and 2 from J, leaving 6 bases between them. CDR3 size: 13 residues. Per the germline V gene, CDR1 is SGHNT and CDR2 is YYREEE (reference sequence). The CDR3 DNA reads as TGTGCCAGCAGCTTGGACAGTACCTACGAGCAGTACGTC. It translates to CASSLDSTYEQYV.

The V gene is TRBV15, the J gene TRBJ2-6, with 10 bases aligning to TRBD1. Germline values: CDR1 LNHNV, CDR2 YYDKDF (reference sequence). The J segment lost 0 bases and the V segment lost 1 base, leaving 9 bases of the junction unmatched. The CDR3 has 20 residues. DNA for the CDR3: TGTGCCACCAGCAGAGTGGGGTGGGGACAGGGGATCTCTGGGGCCAACGTCCTGACTTTC. Protein product: CATSRVGWGQGISGANVLTF.

The chain employs TRBV5-6 and TRBJ1-2, with 8 bases matching TRBD1. CDR1 and CDR2 (germline): SGHDT, YYEEEE. This CDR3 is built from 13 residues. Trimming cost V 4 bases and J 11 bases; bases outside gene matches: 10. The CDR3 sequence: CASSPLDRGWYTF. In DNA, the CDR3 is TGTGCCAGCAGCCCTCTAGACAGGGGATGGTACACCTTC.

The sample holds a few counts of this clonotype. The rearrangement uses TRBV4-3 and TRBJ2-1; maybe TRBD2 (6 bases). Germline loops: CDR1 LGHNA, CDR2 YSLEER. Trimming stripped 0 bases from V and 2 bases from J, with 14 bases between. This CDR3 contains 17 residues. CDR3 in amino acids: CASSQDPEDYPYNEQFF. In DNA form, the CDR3 reads TGCGCCAGCAGCCAAGATCCCGAGGACTACCCCTACAATGAGCAGTTCTTC.